Listed here is a single T cell receptor (beta chain). The CDR3 spans 17 residues. CDR1 LGHNA and CDR2 YSLEER come from the germline V gene. V was pared by 2 bases and J by 1 base, with 15 bases between. MiXCR, run by TCRdb on the RT-PCR reads, gives a single entry per CDR3 protein. The data contain about 700,000 distinct CDR3 sequences, about 14% of them singletons. Sequencing used memory CD4+ T cells from blood. This chain connects TRBV4-3 to TRBJ1-5; D perhaps matches TRBD1 (5 bases). The TCR sequence derives from a female donor in good health, serving as a healthy control. The CDR3 loop reads CASSQSYGARSNQPQHF. The CDR3 DNA reads as TGCGCCAGCAGCCAATCATATGGGGCCCGGAGCAATCAGCCCCAGCATTTT.